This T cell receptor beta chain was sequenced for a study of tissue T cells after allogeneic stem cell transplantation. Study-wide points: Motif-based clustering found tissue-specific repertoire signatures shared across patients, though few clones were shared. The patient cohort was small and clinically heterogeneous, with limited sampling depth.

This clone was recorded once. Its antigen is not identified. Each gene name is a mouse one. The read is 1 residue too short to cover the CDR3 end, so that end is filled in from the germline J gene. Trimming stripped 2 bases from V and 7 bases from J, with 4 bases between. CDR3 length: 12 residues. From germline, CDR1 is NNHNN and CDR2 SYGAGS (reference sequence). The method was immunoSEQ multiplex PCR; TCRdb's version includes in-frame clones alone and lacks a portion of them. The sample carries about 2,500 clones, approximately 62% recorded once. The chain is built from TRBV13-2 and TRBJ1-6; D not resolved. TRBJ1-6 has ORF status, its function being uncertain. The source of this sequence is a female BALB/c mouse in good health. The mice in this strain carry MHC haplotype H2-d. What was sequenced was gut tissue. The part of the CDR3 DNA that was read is TGTGCCAGCGGTGAGCGGAATTCGCCCCTCTAC. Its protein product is CASGERNSPLY. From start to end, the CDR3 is CASGERNSPLYF.